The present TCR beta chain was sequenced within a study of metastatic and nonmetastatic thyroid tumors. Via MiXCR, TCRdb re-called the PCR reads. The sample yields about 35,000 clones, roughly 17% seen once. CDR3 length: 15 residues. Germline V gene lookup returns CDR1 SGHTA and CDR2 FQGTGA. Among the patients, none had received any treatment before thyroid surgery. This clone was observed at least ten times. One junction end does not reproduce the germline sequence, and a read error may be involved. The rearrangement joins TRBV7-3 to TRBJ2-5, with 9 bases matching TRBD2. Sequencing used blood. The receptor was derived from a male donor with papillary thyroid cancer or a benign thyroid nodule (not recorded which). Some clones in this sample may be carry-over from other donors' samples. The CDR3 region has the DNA TGTGCCGGCAGCCCATTAGCGGGGGATAGGGAGACCCAGTACTTC. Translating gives CAGSPLAGDRETQYF.